This T cell receptor (beta chain) was found in a study of blood T cell repertoires in COVID-19. In the study overall: There were acute and convalescent COVID-19 samples, and they came from the United States, Italy and Spain.

Germline lookup yields CDR1 SGHRS and CDR2 YFSETQ. V was clipped by 0 bases and J by 5 bases, with 14 bases between them. The CDR3 spans 15 residues. The repertoire was sequenced with immunoSEQ multiplex PCR; TCRdb's copy has only in-frame clones and lacks some. The sample shows fewer than 250,000 clones, around 86% of them seen only once. Cohorts were based on clinical histories the participants reported. Input material: PBMCs or T cells enriched from blood (not recorded which). The receptor was derived from a woman in her fifties or sixties with acute COVID-19. V and J are TRBV5-1 and TRBJ1-2, with a possible D match to TRBD1 (6 bases). The CDR3 is CASSLAGRGSYGYTF. The CDR3 nucleotides are TGCGCCAGCAGCTTGGCCGGCAGGGGATCATATGGCTACACCTTC.